This TCR beta chain was identified during a study of cytomegalovirus exposure and HLA in healthy donors. The study's findings and limits: Solely CMV serostatus was available to characterize immune exposure. In a later analysis, TCR beta V- and J-gene trimming showed a link to a missense DCLRE1C variant. Researchers reported in a later analysis that common viral pathogens appeared linked to several top clusters.

The PCR used 60 Vbeta and 13 Jbeta primers. The data were produced by immunoSEQ multiplex PCR, yet TCRdb's version contains in-frame clones alone and is incomplete. The sample holds more than 100,000 clones; approximately 79% are singletons and the top ten take less than 1.1%. Concerning this clone itself: The antigen remains unidentified.

Donors counted as nominally healthy when sampled, yet unrecorded immune exposures were likely. CDR1 SGHRS and CDR2 YFSETQ come from the germline V gene. This CDR3 is built from 14 residues. The ends lost 3 bases at V and 8 bases at J; junction bases unmatched: 4. The source is a male donor in good health and CMV-seronegative. The rearrangement joins TRBV5-1 to TRBJ2-1, with TRBD2 matching 11 bases. Source material: PBMCs. The CDR3: CASSWGTSGDEQFF. In nucleotides, the CDR3 is TGCGCCAGCAGCTGGGGGACTAGCGGCGATGAGCAGTTCTTC.